These T cell receptor beta chains were read from a single sample in a study of blood T cell repertoires in COVID-19. Clones were read by immunoSEQ multiplex PCR, and TCRdb kept only the in-frame ones, dropping some. The sample consists of around 200,000 clones, approximately 87% of them appearing once. Sequences were obtained from peripheral blood. The receptors stem from a man in his sixties who had recovered from COVID-19. Each CDR3 is given with its conserved first and last residue. D genes are given only for firm matches. Expanded clones get a size class; other rows say once, few or many, or leave the size out.

j_gene | abundance | d_gene | v_gene | CDR3aa | CDR3nt
TRBJ1-3 | - | - | TRBV3-1/TRBV3-2 | CASSLGQGISGNTIYF | TGTGCCAGCAGCCTGGGCCAGGGGATCTCTGGAAACACCATATATTTT
TRBJ2-2 | - | - | TRBV11-2 | CASSFKIGFRQLNTGELFF | TGTGCCAGCAGCTTTAAGATCGGGTTCCGACAGCTGAACACCGGGGAGCTGTTTTTT
TRBJ2-4 | - | TRBD2 | TRBV5-1 | CASSLDPASLAREAYF | TGCGCCAGCAGCTTGGACCCAGCCTCGTTGGCTCGGGAGGCGTACTTC
TRBJ2-3 | - | - | TRBV6-5 | CASSLWGEATDTQYF | TGTGCCAGCAGCCTCTGGGGAGAAGCGACAGATACGCAGTATTTT
TRBJ1-2 | few | TRBD1 | TRBV15 | CATSSPRQGNYGYTF | TGTGCCACCAGCAGTCCCAGACAGGGTAACTATGGCTACACCTTC
TRBJ2-1 | - | TRBD2 | TRBV6-2/TRBV6-3 | CASSPSGGNNEQFF | TGTGCCAGCAGCCCTAGCGGGGGAAACAATGAGCAGTTCTTC
TRBJ2-5 | once | TRBD1 | TRBV15 | CATSRYRDRDQETQYF | TGTGCCACCAGCAGATACCGGGACAGGGATCAAGAGACCCAGTACTTC
TRBJ1-5 | - | TRBD1 | TRBV30 | CAWSRLGQGDRSQPQHF | TGTGCCTGGAGTCGATTGGGACAGGGGGATCGGAGTCAGCCCCAGCATTTT
TRBJ2-1 | - | - | TRBV20-1 | CSGHRVAEQFF | TGCAGTGGCCACAGGGTCGCTGAGCAGTTCTTC
TRBJ1-2 | few | TRBD1 | TRBV25-1 | CASSPLSGTEYGYTF | TGTGCCAGCAGCCCCTTGTCCGGGACAGAATATGGCTACACCTTC
TRBJ2-7 | - | TRBD2 | TRBV3-1/TRBV3-2 | CASSQDRGRTRRYF | TGTGCCAGCAGCCAAGATAGGGGTAGGACTAGGAGGTACTTC
TRBJ2-2 | - | - | TRBV10-3 | CAIKAPGENTGELFF | TGTGCCATCAAGGCCCCAGGGGAGAACACCGGGGAGCTGTTTTTT
TRBJ1-1 | - | TRBD1 | TRBV2 | CASSKGQAGGGTEAFF | TGTGCCAGCAGTAAGGGACAGGCTGGGGGAGGGACTGAAGCTTTCTTT
TRBJ1-4 | - | - | TRBV25-1 | CASSTGYEKLFF | TGTGCCAGCAGCACAGGATACGAAAAACTGTTTTTT
TRBJ2-2 | - | - | TRBV6-5 | CASSYSSLAGELFF | TGTGCCAGCAGTTACTCGAGCTTAGCCGGGGAGCTGTTTTTT
TRBJ2-7 | - | - | TRBV4-1 | CASSQGPTSYEQYF | TGCGCCAGCAGCCAAGGCCCGACTAGCTACGAGCAGTACTTC
TRBJ1-1 | - | TRBD1 | TRBV7-2 | CASSRGASTEAFF | TGTGCCAGCTCCAGGGGGGCGAGCACTGAAGCTTTCTTT
TRBJ1-5 | few | - | TRBV7-8 | CASSLPYSNQPQHF | TGTGCCAGCAGCTTACCCTATAGCAATCAGCCCCAGCATTTT
TRBJ2-1 | - | - | TRBV9 | CASSEQGYEQFF | TGTGCCAGCAGCGAACAGGGCTATGAGCAGTTCTTC
TRBJ2-2 | - | - | TRBV5-1 | CASSHRDKNTGELFF | TGCGCCAGCAGCCACCGGGACAAGAACACCGGGGAGCTGTTTTTT
TRBJ2-3 | many | - | TRBV3-1/TRBV3-2 | CASSQERVTQYF | TGTGCCAGCAGCCAAGAACGGGTTACGCAGTATTTT
TRBJ1-1 | - | - | TRBV28 | CASQNTEAFF | TGTGCCAGCCAGAACACTGAAGCTTTCTTT